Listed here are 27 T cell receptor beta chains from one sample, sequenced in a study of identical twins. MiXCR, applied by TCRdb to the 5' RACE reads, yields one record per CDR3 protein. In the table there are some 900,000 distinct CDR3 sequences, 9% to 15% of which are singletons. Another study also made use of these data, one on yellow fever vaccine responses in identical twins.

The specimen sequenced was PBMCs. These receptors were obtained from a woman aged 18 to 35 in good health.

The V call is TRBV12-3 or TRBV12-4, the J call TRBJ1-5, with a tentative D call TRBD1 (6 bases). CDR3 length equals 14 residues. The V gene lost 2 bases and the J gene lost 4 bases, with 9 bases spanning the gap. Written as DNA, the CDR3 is TGTGCCAGCAGTTTATACAGGGAAAATCAGCCCCAGCATTTT. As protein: CASSLYRENQPQHF.

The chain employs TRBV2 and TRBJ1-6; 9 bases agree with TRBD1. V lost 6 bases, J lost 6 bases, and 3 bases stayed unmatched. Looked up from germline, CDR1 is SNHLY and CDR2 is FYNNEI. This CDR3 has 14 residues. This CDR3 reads CASSWGQGNSPLHF. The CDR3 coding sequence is TGTGCCAGCAGCTGGGGACAGGGTAATTCACCCCTCCACTTT.

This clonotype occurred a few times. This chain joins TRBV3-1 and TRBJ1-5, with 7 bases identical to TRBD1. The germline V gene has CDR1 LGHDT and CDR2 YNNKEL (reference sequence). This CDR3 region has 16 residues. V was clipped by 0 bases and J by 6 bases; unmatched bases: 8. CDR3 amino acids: CASSQDLERGRQPQHF. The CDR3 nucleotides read TGTGCCAGCAGCCAAGATCTTGAGAGGGGGCGTCAGCCCCAGCATTTT.

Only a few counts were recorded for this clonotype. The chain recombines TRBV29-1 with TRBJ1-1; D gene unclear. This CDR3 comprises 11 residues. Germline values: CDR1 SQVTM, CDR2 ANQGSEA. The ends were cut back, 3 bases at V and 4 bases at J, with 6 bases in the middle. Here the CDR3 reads CSVEGLTEAFF. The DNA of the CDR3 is TGCAGCGTTGAGGGTCTCACTGAAGCTTTCTTT. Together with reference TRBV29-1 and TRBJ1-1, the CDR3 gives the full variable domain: SAVISQKPSRDICQRGTSLTIQCQVDSQVTMMFWYRQQPGQSLTLIATANQGSEATYESGFVIDKFPISRPNLTFSTLTVSNMSPEDSSIYLCSVEGLTEAFFGQGTRLTVV.

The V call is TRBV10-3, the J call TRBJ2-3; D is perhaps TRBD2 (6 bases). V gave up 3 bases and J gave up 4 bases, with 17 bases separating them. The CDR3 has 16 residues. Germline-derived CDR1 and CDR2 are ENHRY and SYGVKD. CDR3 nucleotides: TGTGCCATCAGTGATCCTTCGGGACTTGGGGCAGATACGCAGTATTTT. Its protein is CAISDPSGLGADTQYF.

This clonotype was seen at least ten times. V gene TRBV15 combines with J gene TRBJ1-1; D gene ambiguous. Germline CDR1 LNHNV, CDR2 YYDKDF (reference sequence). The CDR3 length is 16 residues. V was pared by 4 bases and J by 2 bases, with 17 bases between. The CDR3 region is CATSTDLSVPNTEAFF. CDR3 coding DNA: TGTGCCACCAGCACAGACCTATCGGTCCCAAACACTGAAGCTTTCTTT.

CDR3 in amino acids: CSARGCSYEQYF. DNA of the CDR3: TGCAGTGCTAGAGGATGCTCCTACGAGCAGTACTTC. The chain couples TRBV20-1 to TRBJ2-7; D ambiguous. Germline lookup yields CDR1 DFQATT and CDR2 SNEGSKA (reference sequence). The germline V and J ends were trimmed by 1 base and 0 bases, with 4 bases remaining between them. This CDR3 spans 12 amino acids.

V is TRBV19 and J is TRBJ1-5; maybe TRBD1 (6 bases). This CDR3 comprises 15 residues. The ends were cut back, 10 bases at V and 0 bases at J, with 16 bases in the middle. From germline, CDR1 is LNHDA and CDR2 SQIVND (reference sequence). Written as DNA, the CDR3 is TGTGCCACCCCACATTTGACAGGTAGCAATCAGCCCCAGCATTTT. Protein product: CATPHLTGSNQPQHF. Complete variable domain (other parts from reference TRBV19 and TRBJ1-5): DGGITQSPKYLFRKEGQNVTLSCEQNLNHDAMYWYRQDPGQGLRLIYYSQIVNDFQKGDIAEGYSVSREKKESFPLTVTSAQKNPTAFYLCATPHLTGSNQPQHFGDGTRLSIL.

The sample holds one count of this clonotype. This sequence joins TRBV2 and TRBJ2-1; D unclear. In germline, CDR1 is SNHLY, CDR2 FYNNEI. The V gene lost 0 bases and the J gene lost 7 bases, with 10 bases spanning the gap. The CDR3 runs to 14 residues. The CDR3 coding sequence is TGTGCCAGCAGTGAAGCGCTTCTAGGGAATGAGCAGTTCTTC. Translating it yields CASSEALLGNEQFF.

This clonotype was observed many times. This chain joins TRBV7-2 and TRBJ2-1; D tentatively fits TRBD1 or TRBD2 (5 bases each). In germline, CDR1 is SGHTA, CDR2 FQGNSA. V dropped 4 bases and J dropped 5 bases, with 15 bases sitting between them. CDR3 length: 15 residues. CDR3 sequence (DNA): TGTGCCAGCAGCTGGGGACCCCCGATTAACAATGAGCAGTTCTTC. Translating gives CASSWGPPINNEQFF.

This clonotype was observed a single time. CDR3 DNA sequence: TGTGCCAGCAGTTCCCCCGGACTAACCGGGAACGAGCAGTACTTC. Protein product: CASSSPGLTGNEQYF. The chain is built from TRBV27 and TRBJ2-7; weak D call: TRBD2 (6 bases). CDR1 is MNHEY and CDR2 is SMNVEV in the germline V gene (reference sequence). Trimming cost V 4 bases and J 5 bases, with 18 bases left between them. This CDR3 region has 15 residues.

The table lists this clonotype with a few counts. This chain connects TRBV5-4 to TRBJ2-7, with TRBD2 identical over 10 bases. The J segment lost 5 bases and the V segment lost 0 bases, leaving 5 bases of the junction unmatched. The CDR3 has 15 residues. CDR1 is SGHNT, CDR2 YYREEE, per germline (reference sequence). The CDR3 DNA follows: TGTGCCAGCAGCTTGGCTCTAGCGGGAGCCCACGAGCAGTACTTC. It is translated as CASSLALAGAHEQYF.

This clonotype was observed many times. The CDR3 here is CASSTTGGNTEAFF. The CDR3 DNA follows: TGTGCCAGCAGTACGACAGGGGGGAACACTGAAGCTTTCTTT. The V gene is TRBV6-1, the J gene TRBJ1-1, with 9 bases identical to TRBD1. The V and J ends lost 5 bases and 1 base, in that order; junction bases with no gene match: 2. CDR3 size: 14 residues. The V gene's germline CDR1 is MNHNS and CDR2 SASEGT.

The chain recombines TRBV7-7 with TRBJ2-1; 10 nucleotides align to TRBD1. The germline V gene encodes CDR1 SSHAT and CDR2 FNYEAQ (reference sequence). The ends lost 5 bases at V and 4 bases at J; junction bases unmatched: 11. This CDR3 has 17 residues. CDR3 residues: CASSPRMGQGSYNEQFF. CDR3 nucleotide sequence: TGTGCCAGCAGCCCGAGGATGGGACAGGGGTCTTACAATGAGCAGTTCTTC.

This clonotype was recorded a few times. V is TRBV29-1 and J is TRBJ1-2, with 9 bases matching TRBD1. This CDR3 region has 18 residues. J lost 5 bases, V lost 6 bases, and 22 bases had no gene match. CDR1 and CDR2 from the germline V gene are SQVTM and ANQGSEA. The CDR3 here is CSVDLPGTGLAVQYGYTF. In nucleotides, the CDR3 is TGCAGCGTAGACTTACCCGGGACAGGGCTAGCAGTTCAGTATGGCTACACCTTC.

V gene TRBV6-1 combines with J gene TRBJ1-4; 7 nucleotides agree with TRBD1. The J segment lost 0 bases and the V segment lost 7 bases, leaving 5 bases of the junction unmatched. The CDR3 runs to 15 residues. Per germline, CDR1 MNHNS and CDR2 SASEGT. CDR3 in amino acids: CASKQTGSTNEKLFF. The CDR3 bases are TGTGCCAGCAAACAGACAGGGTCAACTAATGAAAAACTGTTTTTT.

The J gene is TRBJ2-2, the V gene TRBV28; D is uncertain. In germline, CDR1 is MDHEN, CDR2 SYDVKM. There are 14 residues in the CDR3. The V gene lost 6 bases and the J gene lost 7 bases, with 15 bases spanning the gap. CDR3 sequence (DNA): TGTGCCAGCAGCCCCGGGCAGTTAATCGGGGAGCTGTTTTTT. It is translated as CASSPGQLIGELFF.

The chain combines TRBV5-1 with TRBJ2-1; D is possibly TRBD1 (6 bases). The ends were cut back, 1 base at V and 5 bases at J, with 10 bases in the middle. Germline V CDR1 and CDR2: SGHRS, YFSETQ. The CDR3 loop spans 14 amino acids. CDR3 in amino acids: CASSLRTDNNEQFF. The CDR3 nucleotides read TGCGCCAGCAGCTTGCGGACAGACAACAATGAGCAGTTCTTC.

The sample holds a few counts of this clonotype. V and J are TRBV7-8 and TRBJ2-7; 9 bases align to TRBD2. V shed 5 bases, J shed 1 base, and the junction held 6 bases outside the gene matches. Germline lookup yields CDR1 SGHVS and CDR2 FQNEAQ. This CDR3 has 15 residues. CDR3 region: CASSRSGGSSYEQYV. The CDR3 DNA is TGTGCCAGCAGCCGAAGCGGGGGGTCGTCCTACGAGCAGTACGTC.

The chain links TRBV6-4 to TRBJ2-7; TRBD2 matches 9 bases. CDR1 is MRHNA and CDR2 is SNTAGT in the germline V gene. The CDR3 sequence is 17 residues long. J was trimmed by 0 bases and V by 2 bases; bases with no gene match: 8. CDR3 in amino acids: CASSDKRGASSSYEQYV. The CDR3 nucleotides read TGTGCCAGCAGTGACAAGCGGGGGGCCTCTAGCTCCTACGAGCAGTACGTC.

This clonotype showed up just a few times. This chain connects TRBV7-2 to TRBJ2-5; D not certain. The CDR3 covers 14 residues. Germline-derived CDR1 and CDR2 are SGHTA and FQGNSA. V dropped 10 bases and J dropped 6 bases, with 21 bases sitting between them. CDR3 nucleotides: TGTGCCACCTACATTGGTGGTTGGGTAAAGACCCAGTACTTC. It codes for CATYIGGWVKTQYF.

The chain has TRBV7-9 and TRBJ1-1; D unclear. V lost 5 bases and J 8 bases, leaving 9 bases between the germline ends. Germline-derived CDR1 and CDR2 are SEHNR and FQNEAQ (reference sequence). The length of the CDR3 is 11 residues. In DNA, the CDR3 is TGTGCCAGCAGCCCAAGCCTCGAAGCTTTCTTT. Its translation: CASSPSLEAFF.

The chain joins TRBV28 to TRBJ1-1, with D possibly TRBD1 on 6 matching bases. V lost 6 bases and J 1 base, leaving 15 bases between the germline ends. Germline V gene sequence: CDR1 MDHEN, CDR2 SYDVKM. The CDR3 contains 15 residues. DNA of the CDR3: TGTGCCAGCAGCCCCTCTTCAGGGGCGAACACTGAAGCTTTCTTT. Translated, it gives CASSPSSGANTEAFF.

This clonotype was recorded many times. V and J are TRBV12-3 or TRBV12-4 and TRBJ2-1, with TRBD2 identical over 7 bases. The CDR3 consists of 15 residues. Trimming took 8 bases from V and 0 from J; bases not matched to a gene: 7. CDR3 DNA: TGTGCCAGCGGGAAGAAGCGGGACTCCTACAATGAGCAGTTCTTC. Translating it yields CASGKKRDSYNEQFF.

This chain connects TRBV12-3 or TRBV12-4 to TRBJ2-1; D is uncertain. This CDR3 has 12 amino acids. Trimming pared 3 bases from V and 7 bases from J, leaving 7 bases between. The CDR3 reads CASSFRWNEQFF. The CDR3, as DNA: TGTGCCAGCAGTTTTAGGTGGAATGAGCAGTTCTTC.

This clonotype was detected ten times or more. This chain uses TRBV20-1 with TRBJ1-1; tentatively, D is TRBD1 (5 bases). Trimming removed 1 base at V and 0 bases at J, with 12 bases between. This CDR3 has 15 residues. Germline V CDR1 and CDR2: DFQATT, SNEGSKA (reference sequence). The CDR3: CSARVLGDVNTEAFF. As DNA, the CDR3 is TGCAGTGCTAGAGTGCTGGGGGACGTGAACACTGAAGCTTTCTTT.

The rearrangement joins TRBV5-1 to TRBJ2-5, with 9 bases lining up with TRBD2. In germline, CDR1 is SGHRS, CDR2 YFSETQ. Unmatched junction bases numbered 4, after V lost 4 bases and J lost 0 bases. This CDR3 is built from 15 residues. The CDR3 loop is CASSVLAGNQETQYF. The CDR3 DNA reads TGCGCCAGCAGCGTACTAGCGGGTAACCAAGAGACCCAGTACTTC.